This is a list of T cell receptor beta chains from one sample in a study of molecular identifiers for immune sequencing clone quantification. TCRdb used MiXCR to reprocess the PCR reads, holding one entry per CDR3 protein. In the table there are about 68,000 distinct CDR3 sequences, 15% to 20% of which are singletons. Sample: naive CD8+ T cells from blood, with Jurkat cell RNA spiked in. Receptors originate from a human donor in good health. Some libraries in this study had Jurkat cell RNA spiked in. The CDR3 runs from the conserved cysteine through the conserved F or W. D genes are given only for firm matches. Clone size appears in some rows only: once, few, many, or a class for an expanded clone.

cdr3_nt cdr3_aa v_call d_call clone_size j_call
TGCGCCAGCAGCCAAGTGCAGGGGGGTCAGCCCCAGCATTTT CASSQVQGGQPQHF TRBV4-1 TRBD1 many TRBJ1-5
TGTGCCAGCAGTTACTCTCTCGGTAGCGGGAGCTCCTACGAGCAGTACTTC CASSYSLGSGSSYEQYF TRBV6-2/TRBV6-3 TRBD2 many TRBJ2-7
TGTGCCAGCAGTGAAGCAGGAGACTACAAGCAGTACTTC CASSEAGDYKQYF TRBV2 NA once TRBJ2-7
TGTGCCAGCAGCCCAACAGGGTCCCACGAGCAGTACTTC CASSPTGSHEQYF TRBV5-4 NA few TRBJ2-7
TGTGCCAGCAGCTTAGAGGGACAGTTGGACTACGAGCAGTACTTC CASSLEGQLDYEQYF TRBV7-2 TRBD1 NA TRBJ2-7
TGTGCCAGCAGTCCAGGATGGGGGGAGCAGTACTTC CASSPGWGEQYF TRBV27 NA NA TRBJ2-7
TGTGCCAGCAGTTCCATTAGCGGGATAGGCGAGCAGTACTTC CASSSISGIGEQYF TRBV28 TRBD2 many TRBJ2-7
TGCAGCGTTTCAGCCAACACTGAAGCTTTCTTT CSVSANTEAFF TRBV29-1 NA NA TRBJ1-1
TGCAGCGTACTAGGGCTCAAGGGGACTCAGTACTTC CSVLGLKGTQYF TRBV29-1 NA NA TRBJ2-4
TGTGCCAGCAGCCTGACGGCTAGCGGGAGTAGATCAGATACGCAGTATTTT CASSLTASGSRSDTQYF TRBV7-8 TRBD2 many TRBJ2-3
TGTGCCAGCAGGTCGAGTGGGGGGCCTGGAAACACCATATATTTT CASRSSGGPGNTIYF TRBV13 NA many TRBJ1-3
TGTGCCAGCAGAAAACGGGGACTTCTTCAGGAGACCCAGTACTTC CASRKRGLLQETQYF TRBV27 NA many TRBJ2-5
TGTGCCACCAGTGATCCCCGGGACACCTCCTACGAGCAGTACTTC CATSDPRDTSYEQYF TRBV24-1 NA many TRBJ2-7
TGTGCCAGCAGTTTTCTCCGGGACACCACTGAAGCTTTCTTT CASSFLRDTTEAFF TRBV28 NA few TRBJ1-1
TGCAGCGCCACCCGAGGCTCCTACAATGAGCAGTTCTTC CSATRGSYNEQFF TRBV29-1 NA NA TRBJ2-1
TGTGCCAGCAGCAGCGGTCAGCCCCAGCATTTT CASSSGQPQHF TRBV6-2/TRBV6-3 NA many TRBJ1-5
TGTGCCAGCAGCCTGTTTTCGAGGAACACTGAAGCTTTCTTT CASSLFSRNTEAFF TRBV6-2/TRBV6-3 NA few TRBJ1-1
TGCGCCAGCAGGCCCGGCCCAGGGACCCTCAACAATGAGCAGTTCTTC CASRPGPGTLNNEQFF TRBV4-1 NA many TRBJ2-1
TGCAGTGCTAGATCGCGAGCCTTTTACAATGAGCAGTTCTTC CSARSRAFYNEQFF TRBV20-1 NA many TRBJ2-1
TGTGCCAGCAGTTTAGGCAGCTACACTGAAGCTTTCTTT CASSLGSYTEAFF TRBV27 NA few TRBJ1-1
TGTGCCAGCAGCCCCCTTAGCGGGAACGTCAATGAGCAGTTCTTC CASSPLSGNVNEQFF TRBV6-1 TRBD2 many TRBJ2-1
TGCAGCGTTGGAGGACAGCTGAACACTGAAGCTTTCTTT CSVGGQLNTEAFF TRBV29-1 NA many TRBJ1-1
TGTGCCAGTGGGTTATGGCGCGAAGATACGCAGTATTTT CASGLWREDTQYF TRBV19 NA many TRBJ2-3
TGTGCCAGTACCTTAACTGCCCTCACAGATACGCAGTATTTT CASTLTALTDTQYF TRBV19 NA many TRBJ2-3
TGTGCCAGCAGTGGATTATCCGGGAGCACAGATACGCAGTATTTT CASSGLSGSTDTQYF TRBV12-3/TRBV12-4 NA NA TRBJ2-3
TGTGCCAGCAGTTTAGGGGGCCGCATAAGCACAGATACGCAGTATTTT CASSLGGRISTDTQYF TRBV27 NA many TRBJ2-3
TGCGCCAGCAGCCAGCCCACATTGGGCGGAGCCTTCTACACCTTC CASSQPTLGGAFYTF TRBV4-1 NA many TRBJ1-2
TGTGCCAGCAGCCCCCAGTCAGTTGTTTTCGGACAGCACAATCAGCCCCAGCATTTT CASSPQSVVFGQHNQPQHF TRBV7-8 NA many TRBJ1-5
TGTGCCAGCAGTGAGTTAGGCGGGAGGGCCCGGAATGAGCAGTTCTTC CASSELGGRARNEQFF TRBV6-1 TRBD2 NA TRBJ2-1
TGCGCCAGCAGCTTGGGAATAGTGAGCACCGGGGAGCTGCTTTTT CASSLGIVSTGELLF TRBV5-1 NA NA TRBJ2-2
TGTGCCAGGGTGTTTGTGAGACACCGAGGCACAGATACGCAGTATTTT CARVFVRHRGTDTQYF TRBV21-1 NA many TRBJ2-3
TGTGCCAGCAGCACTCATACTGACAATACAGGGGGCAACACCAAATGTTTT CASSTHTDNTGGNTKCF TRBV9 TRBD1 NA TRBJ1-3
TGTGCCAGCAGCTTACTAGCGGGAGGGGCCGATGAGCAGTTCTTC CASSLLAGGADEQFF TRBV7-7 TRBD2 few TRBJ2-1
TGTGCCAGCAGCTTAGCGATCGGACAGTACCAAGAGACCCAGTACTTC CASSLAIGQYQETQYF TRBV7-9 NA few TRBJ2-5
TGTGCCAGCCCTCACCCACCAGGGCAAAACGGGGAGCTGTTTTTT CASPHPPGQNGELFF TRBV7-9 NA many TRBJ2-2
TGTGCCTGCAGTTACGAGGGGCGCTACAATGAGCAGTTCTTC CACSYEGRYNEQFF TRBV12-3/TRBV12-4 NA NA TRBJ2-1
TGTGCCAGCAAGAGCGGGAGCTCCTACGAGCAGTACTTC CASKSGSSYEQYF TRBV6-2/TRBV6-3 TRBD2 many TRBJ2-7
TGTGCCAGCAGCGACGCTCACGGCTTGTACGAGCAGTACTTC CASSDAHGLYEQYF TRBV11-2 NA NA TRBJ2-7
TGTGCCAGCAGTGAACGTTTAAACTACAGGGCTCGAAGCCCTCATGGTTACACCTTC CASSERLNYRARSPHGYTF TRBV2 NA NA TRBJ1-2
TGTGCCAGCAGTTACCCCGGACAGAGGGACACCGGGGAGCTGTTTTTT CASSYPGQRDTGELFF TRBV6-6 NA many TRBJ2-2
TGTGCCAGCCGCGCATGGCAGACACCACAAGAGACCCAGTACTTC CASRAWQTPQETQYF TRBV28 NA many TRBJ2-5
TGTGCCAGCAGTGGTGAACAGGGGTGGACTGAAGCTTTCTTT CASSGEQGWTEAFF TRBV6-1 TRBD1 many TRBJ1-1
TGCAGTGCTCCCGGGAAGGGAAAACTGGATACGCAGTATTTT CSAPGKGKLDTQYF TRBV20-1 NA many TRBJ2-3
TGTGCCAGCAGCCTGGGACAGGGGGCCGGTGAGCAGTTCTTC CASSLGQGAGEQFF TRBV9 TRBD1 many TRBJ2-1
TGTGCCAGCAGTTCCCCAAGTTCCGTTGACGCACCAGATACGCAGTATTTT CASSSPSSVDAPDTQYF TRBV27 NA many TRBJ2-3
TGTGCCAGCAGCTCCCGACAGGGGCTGTTTGAGCAGTACTTC CASSSRQGLFEQYF TRBV7-9 TRBD1 many TRBJ2-7
TGTGCCACCAGCTCCCTAGCGGGAGGAAAGAACAATGAGCAGTTCTTC CATSSLAGGKNNEQFF TRBV24-1 TRBD2 many TRBJ2-1
TGTGCCAGTAGTATCCCAAGGGAGACCAAAAACATTCAGTACTTC CASSIPRETKNIQYF TRBV19 NA many TRBJ2-4
TGTGCCACCAGTGACCGAGTCGGGAACACCGGGGAGCTGTTTTTT CATSDRVGNTGELFF TRBV24-1 NA NA TRBJ2-2
TGTGCCAGCAGTTTTGGTGGTCGGGGGACCTACGAGCAGTACTTC CASSFGGRGTYEQYF TRBV27 NA many TRBJ2-7
TGTGCCAGCAGCTTAGATCGACGGAGCTTGAACTACAATGAGCAGTTCTTC CASSLDRRSLNYNEQFF TRBV11-2 NA many TRBJ2-1